This T cell receptor (beta chain) was sequenced during a study of T cell responses to AZD1222 COVID-19 vaccine. This CDR3 contains 15 residues. Germline values: CDR1 MGHRA, CDR2 YSYEKL. Trimming took 4 bases from V and 5 from J, leaving 14 bases between them. Method: immunoSEQ multiplex PCR; TCRdb's copy keeps in-frame clones and lacks some. The sample includes under 200,000 clones, 94% of them seen just once. The sample here was peripheral blood, taken on day 0 of AZD1222 vaccination. The chain combines TRBV4-1 with TRBJ1-4; maybe TRBD1 (5 bases). This TCR derives from an adult in good health. The CDR3 protein is CASSRPTERNEKLFF. For the CDR3, the DNA is TGCGCCAGCAGCCGACCGACAGAAAGAAATGAAAAACTGTTTTTT.